This T cell receptor beta chain emerged from a study of neurological immune-mediated disorders. A single record per CDR3 protein comes from TCRdb applying MiXCR to the 5' RACE reads. The data show 77,000 or so distinct CDR3 sequences, around 9.9% seen once. The unsorted libraries originated from 2 million PBMCs kept at -80 C. This clonotype was picked up many times. The receptor's source is a man aged 50 or older in good health. The source material was PBMCs.

The CDR3 region is CATSDLPGGNYGYTF. In DNA form, the CDR3 reads TGTGCCACCAGTGATTTGCCAGGGGGGAACTATGGCTACACCTTC. The gene calls are TRBV24-1 and TRBJ1-2; 7 bases map to TRBD1. The CDR3 has 15 residues. The V gene's germline CDR1 is KGHDR and CDR2 SFDVKD. The ends lost 0 bases at V and 2 bases at J; junction bases unmatched: 2.